This entry describes one TCR beta chain. Its target is not known. The sample comes from a study of siplizumab effects on memory and regulatory T cells. TCRdb's table, derived via immunoSEQ multiplex PCR, lists solely in-frame clones and lacks some. The sample has more than 85,000 clones, 91% seen once. Findings and limits, study-wide: Proliferating clones, CD4+ or CD8+, lacked an assignable naive or memory phenotype in roughly 75-95% of cases.

This CDR3 has 14 residues. Trimming pared 9 bases from V and 1 base from J, leaving 16 bases between. The germline gives CDR1 LNHDA, CDR2 SQIVND (reference sequence). This clonotype was sampled from a human donor in good health. Some clones in this sample may be carry-over from other donors' samples. The sequencing input was CD4+ T cells sorted from blood. The rearrangement links TRBV19 to TRBJ2-7; D is unresolved. CDR3 nucleotides: TGTGCCAGCCGAGCCAAGTCAGGTTCCTACGAGCAGTACTTC. Its translation is CASRAKSGSYEQYF.